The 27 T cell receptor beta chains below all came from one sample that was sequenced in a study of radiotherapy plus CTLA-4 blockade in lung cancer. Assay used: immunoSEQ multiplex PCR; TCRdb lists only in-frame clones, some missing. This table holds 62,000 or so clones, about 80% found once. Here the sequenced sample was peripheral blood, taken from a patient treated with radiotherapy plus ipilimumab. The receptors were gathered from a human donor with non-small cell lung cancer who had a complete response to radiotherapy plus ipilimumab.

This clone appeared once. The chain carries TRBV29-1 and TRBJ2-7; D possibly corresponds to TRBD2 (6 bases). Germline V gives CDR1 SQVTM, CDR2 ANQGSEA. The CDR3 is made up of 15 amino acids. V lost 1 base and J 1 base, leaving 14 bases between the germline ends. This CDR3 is CSVEAGTEGSYEQYF. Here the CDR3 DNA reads TGCAGCGTTGAAGCAGGGACGGAGGGGTCCTACGAGCAGTACTTC.

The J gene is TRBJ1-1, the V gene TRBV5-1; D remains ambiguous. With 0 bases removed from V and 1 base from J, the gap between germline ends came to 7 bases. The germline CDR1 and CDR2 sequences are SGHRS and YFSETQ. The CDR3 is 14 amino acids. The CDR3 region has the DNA TGCGCCAGCAGCTTGGCAGATCAGAACACTGAAGCTTTCTTT. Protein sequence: CASSLADQNTEAFF.

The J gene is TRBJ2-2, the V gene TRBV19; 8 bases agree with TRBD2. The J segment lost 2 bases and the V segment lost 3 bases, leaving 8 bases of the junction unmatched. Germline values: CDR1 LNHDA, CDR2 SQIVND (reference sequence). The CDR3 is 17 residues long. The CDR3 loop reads CASSISGGTRNTGELFF. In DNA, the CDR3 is TGTGCCAGTAGTATTAGTGGAGGGACTAGAAACACCGGGGAGCTGTTTTTT.

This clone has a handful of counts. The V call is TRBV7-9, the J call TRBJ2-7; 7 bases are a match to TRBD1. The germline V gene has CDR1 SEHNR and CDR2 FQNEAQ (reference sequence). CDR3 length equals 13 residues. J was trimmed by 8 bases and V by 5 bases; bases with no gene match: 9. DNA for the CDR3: TGTGCCAGCAGCCCGGGGACAGAGGATAAGCAGTACGTC. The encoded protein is CASSPGTEDKQYV.

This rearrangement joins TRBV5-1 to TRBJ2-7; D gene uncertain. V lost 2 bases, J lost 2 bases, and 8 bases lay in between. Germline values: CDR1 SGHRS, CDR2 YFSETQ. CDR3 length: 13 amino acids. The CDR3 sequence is CASSFEGPYEQYF. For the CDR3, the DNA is TGCGCCAGCAGCTTCGAAGGACCCTACGAGCAGTACTTC.

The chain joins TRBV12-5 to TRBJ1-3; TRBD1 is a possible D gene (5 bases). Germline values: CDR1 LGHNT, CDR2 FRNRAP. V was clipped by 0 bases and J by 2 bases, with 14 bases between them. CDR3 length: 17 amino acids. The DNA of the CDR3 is TGTGCTAGTGGTTTGGTACGTGGGGGGTTCGCTGGAAACACCATATATTTT. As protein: CASGLVRGGFAGNTIYF.

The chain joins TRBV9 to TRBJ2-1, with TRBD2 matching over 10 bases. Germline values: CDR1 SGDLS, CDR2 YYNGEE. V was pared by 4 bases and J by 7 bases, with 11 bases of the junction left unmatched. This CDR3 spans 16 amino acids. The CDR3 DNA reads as TGTGCCAGCAGCTCCCGGACTAGCGGCGTGAGGAATGAGCAGTTCTTC. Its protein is CASSSRTSGVRNEQFF.

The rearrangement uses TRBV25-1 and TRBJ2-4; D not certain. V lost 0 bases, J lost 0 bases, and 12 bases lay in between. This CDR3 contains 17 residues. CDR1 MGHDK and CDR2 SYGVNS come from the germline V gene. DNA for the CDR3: TGTGCCAGCAGTGAATATGCTGAGGACCTAGCCAAAAACATTCAGTACTTC. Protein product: CASSEYAEDLAKNIQYF.

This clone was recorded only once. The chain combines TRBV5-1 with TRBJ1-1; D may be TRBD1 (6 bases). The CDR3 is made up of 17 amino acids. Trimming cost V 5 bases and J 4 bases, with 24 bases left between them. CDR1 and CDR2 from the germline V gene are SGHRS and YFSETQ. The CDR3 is CASRQGQFALDGTEAFF. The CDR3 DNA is TGCGCCAGCAGACAAGGACAGTTTGCCCTGGACGGCACTGAAGCTTTCTTT.

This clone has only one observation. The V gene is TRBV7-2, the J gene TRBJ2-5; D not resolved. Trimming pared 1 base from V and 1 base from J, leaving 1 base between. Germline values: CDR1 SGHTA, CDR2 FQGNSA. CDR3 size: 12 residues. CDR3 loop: CASSLGQETQYF. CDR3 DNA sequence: TGTGCCAGCAGCTTAGGCCAAGAGACCCAGTACTTC.

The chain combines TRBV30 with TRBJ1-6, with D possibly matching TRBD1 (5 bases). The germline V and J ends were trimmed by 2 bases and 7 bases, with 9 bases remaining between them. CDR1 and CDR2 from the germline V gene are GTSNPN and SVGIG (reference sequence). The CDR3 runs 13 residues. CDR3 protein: CAWSRGENSPLHF. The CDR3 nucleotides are TGTGCCTGGAGTAGGGGCGAGAATTCACCCCTCCACTTT. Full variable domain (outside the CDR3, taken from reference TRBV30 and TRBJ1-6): SQTIHQWPATLVQPVGSPLSLECTVEGTSNPNLYWYRQAAGRGLQLLFYSVGIGQISSEVPQNLSASRPQDRQFILSSKKLLLSDSGFYLCAWSRGENSPLHFGNGTRLTVT.

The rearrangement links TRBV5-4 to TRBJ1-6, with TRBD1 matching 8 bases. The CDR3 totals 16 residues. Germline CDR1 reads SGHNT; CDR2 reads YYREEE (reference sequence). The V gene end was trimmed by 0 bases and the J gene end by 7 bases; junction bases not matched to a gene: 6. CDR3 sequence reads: CASSLGTGIENSPLHF. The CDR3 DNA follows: TGTGCCAGCAGCTTGGGGACAGGGATCGAGAATTCACCCCTCCACTTT. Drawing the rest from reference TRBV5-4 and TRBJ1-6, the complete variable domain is ETGVTQSPTHLIKTRGQQVTLRCSSQSGHNTVSWYQQALGQGPQFIFQYYREEENGRGNFPPRFSGLQFPNYSSELNVNALELDDSALYLCASSLGTGIENSPLHFGNGTRLTVT.

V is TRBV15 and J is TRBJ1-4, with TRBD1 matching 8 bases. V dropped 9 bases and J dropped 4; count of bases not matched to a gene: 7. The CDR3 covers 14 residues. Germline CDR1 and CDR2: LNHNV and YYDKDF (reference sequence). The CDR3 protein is CATGRTGYNEKLFF. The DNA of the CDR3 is TGTGCCACAGGAAGGACAGGGTATAATGAAAAACTGTTTTTT.

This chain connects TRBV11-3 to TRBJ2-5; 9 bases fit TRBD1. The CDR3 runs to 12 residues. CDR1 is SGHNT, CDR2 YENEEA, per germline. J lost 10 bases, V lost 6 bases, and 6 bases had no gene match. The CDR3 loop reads CASRPRQGDQYF. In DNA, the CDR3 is TGTGCCAGCAGGCCACGACAGGGGGACCAGTACTTC.

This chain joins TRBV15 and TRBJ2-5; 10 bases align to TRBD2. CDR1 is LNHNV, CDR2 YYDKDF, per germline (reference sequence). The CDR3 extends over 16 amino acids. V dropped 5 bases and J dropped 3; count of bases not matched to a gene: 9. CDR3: CATSAELAGVKETQYF. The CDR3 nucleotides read TGTGCCACCAGCGCTGAGCTAGCGGGGGTAAAAGAGACCCAGTACTTC. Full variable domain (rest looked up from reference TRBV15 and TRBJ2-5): DAMVIQNPRYQVTQFGKPVTLSCSQTLNHNVMYWYQQKSSQAPKLLFHYYDKDFNNEADTPDNFQSRRPNTSFCFLDIRSPGLGDTAMYLCATSAELAGVKETQYFGPGTRLLVL.

CDR3 in amino acids: CASSPRLNTEAFF. The CDR3 bases are TGCGCCAGCAGCCCGAGATTGAACACTGAAGCTTTCTTT. The V call is TRBV5-1, the J call TRBJ1-1; D is uncertain. This CDR3 is built from 13 residues. Trimming shortened V by 4 bases and J by 0 bases, and 7 bases separated the two germline ends. The germline gives CDR1 SGHRS, CDR2 YFSETQ.

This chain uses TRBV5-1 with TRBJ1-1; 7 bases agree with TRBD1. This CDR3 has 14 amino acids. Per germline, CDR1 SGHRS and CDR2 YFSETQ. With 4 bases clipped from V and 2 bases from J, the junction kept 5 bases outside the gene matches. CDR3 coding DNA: TGCGCCAGCAGCGGCGGGACAGCTAACACTGAAGCTTTCTTT. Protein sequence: CASSGGTANTEAFF.

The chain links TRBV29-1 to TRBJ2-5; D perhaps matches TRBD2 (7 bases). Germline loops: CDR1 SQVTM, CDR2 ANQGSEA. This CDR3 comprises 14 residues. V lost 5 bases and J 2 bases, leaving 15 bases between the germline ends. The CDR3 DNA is TGCAGCGTTTCGGGGGGCGAAGTTCAAGAGACCCAGTACTTC. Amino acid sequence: CSVSGGEVQETQYF. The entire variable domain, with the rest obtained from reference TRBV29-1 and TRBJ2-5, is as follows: SAVISQKPSRDICQRGTSLTIQCQVDSQVTMMFWYRQQPGQSLTLIATANQGSEATYESGFVIDKFPISRPNLTFSTLTVSNMSPEDSSIYLCSVSGGEVQETQYFGPGTRLLVL.

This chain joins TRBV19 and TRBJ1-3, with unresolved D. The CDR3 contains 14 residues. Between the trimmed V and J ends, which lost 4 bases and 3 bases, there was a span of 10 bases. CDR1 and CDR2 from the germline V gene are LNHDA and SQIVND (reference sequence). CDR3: CASSTRARGNTIYF. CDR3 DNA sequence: TGTGCCAGTAGTACGAGGGCTCGTGGAAACACCATATATTTT.

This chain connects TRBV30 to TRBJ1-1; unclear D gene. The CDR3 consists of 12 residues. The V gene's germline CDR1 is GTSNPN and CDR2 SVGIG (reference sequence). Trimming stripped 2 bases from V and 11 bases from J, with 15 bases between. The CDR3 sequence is CAWSRTSALAFF. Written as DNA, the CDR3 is TGTGCCTGGAGTCGGACGTCAGCTTTGGCTTTCTTT. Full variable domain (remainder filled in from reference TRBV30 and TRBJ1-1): SQTIHQWPATLVQPVGSPLSLECTVEGTSNPNLYWYRQAAGRGLQLLFYSVGIGQISSEVPQNLSASRPQDRQFILSSKKLLLSDSGFYLCAWSRTSALAFFGQGTRLTVV.

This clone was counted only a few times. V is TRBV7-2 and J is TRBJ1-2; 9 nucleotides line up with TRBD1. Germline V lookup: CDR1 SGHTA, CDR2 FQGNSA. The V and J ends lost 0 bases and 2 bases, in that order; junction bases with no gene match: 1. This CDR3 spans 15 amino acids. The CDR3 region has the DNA TGTGCCAGCAGCTTAGCCGGGACAGGGAACTATGGCTACACCTTC. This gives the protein CASSLAGTGNYGYTF.

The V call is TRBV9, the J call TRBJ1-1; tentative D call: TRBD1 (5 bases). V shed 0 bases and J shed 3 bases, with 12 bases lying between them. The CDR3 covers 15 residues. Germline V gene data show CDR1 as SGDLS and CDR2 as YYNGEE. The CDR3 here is CASSVGGTRDTEAFF. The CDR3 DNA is TGTGCCAGCAGCGTAGGGGGGACCAGGGACACTGAAGCTTTCTTT.

CDR3 in DNA: TGTGCCAGCTCACCGGTGAAGGGGGAAGAGACCCAGTACTTC. This encodes CASSPVKGEETQYF. This chain links TRBV18 with TRBJ2-5, with D maybe TRBD1 (6 bases). The CDR3 consists of 14 residues. Germline V lookup: CDR1 KGHSH, CDR2 LQKENI. V was cut by 3 bases and J by 3 bases, with 11 bases left in between.

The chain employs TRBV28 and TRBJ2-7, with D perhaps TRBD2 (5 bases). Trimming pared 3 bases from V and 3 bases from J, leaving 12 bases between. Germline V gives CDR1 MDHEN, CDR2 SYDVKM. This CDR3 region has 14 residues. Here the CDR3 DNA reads TGTGCCAGCAGTTTCAGGAGGACCCGCTACGAGCAGTACTTC. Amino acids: CASSFRRTRYEQYF.

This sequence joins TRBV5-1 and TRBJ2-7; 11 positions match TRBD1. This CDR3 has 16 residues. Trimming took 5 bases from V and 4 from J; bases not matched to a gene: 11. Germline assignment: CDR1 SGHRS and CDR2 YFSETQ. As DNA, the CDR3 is TGCGCCAGCAGTCCCCCCGGGACAGGGGGTTCGTACGAGCAGTACGTC. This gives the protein CASSPPGTGGSYEQYV.

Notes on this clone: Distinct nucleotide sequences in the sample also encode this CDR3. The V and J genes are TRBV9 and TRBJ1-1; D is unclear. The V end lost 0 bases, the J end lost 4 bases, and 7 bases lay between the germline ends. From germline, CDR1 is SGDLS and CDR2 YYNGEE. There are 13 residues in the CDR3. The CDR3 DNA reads TGTGCCAGCAGCGTAGAACAGACCACTGAAGCTTTCTTT. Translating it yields CASSVEQTTEAFF.

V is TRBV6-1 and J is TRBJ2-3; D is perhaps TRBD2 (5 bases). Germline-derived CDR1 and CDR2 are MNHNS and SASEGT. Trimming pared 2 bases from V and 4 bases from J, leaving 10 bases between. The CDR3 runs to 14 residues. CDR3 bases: TGTGCCAGCAGTGAACTGAGGGTTGCAGATACGCAGTATTTT. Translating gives CASSELRVADTQYF.